A single sample gave rise to the 5 T cell receptor beta chains below, sequenced in a study of T cells expressing NK-cell markers. Reanalyzing the 5' RACE reads, TCRdb keeps one entry per CDR3 protein, without DNA. Recorded for this sample: hundreds of thousands of distinct CDR3 sequences. Sequenced sample: blood T cells: a sorted CD56 or NKG2C T cell subset, CD4+ or CD8+ T cells, or bulk PBMC T cells (not recorded which). The receptors stem from a woman between 18 and 69 years old in good health.

The rearrangement uses TRBV30 and TRBJ1-1. CDR3 length: 11 residues. Germline CDR1 and CDR2: GTSNPN and SVGIG (reference sequence). The CDR3 region is CAWSPVTEAFF.

This chain joins TRBV6-5 and TRBJ1-4; TCRdb reports TRBD1, a call that lacks DNA to check it against. The CDR3 runs 14 residues. Germline V gives CDR1 MNHEY, CDR2 SVGAGI. The CDR3 loop reads CASSLPGTREKLFF.

The chain is built from TRBV9 and TRBJ2-3; TCRdb's assignment of TRBD1 cannot be checked, as there is no DNA. Germline lookup yields CDR1 SGDLS and CDR2 YYNGEE. CDR3 length: 20 residues. CDR3: CASIPGPGIRKGERTDTQYF.

The CDR3 sequence: CASSRQDTGELFF. V usage is TRBV7-9 and J usage is TRBJ2-2; TCRdb selects TRBD1, and the lack of DNA leaves this call unchecked. From germline, CDR1 is SEHNR and CDR2 FQNEAQ (reference sequence). This CDR3 has 13 residues.

CDR3 sequence reads: CSARDLPHTQYF. The rearrangement links TRBV20-1 to TRBJ2-3. Germline lookup yields CDR1 DFQATT and CDR2 SNEGSKA (reference sequence). The CDR3 runs to 12 residues.